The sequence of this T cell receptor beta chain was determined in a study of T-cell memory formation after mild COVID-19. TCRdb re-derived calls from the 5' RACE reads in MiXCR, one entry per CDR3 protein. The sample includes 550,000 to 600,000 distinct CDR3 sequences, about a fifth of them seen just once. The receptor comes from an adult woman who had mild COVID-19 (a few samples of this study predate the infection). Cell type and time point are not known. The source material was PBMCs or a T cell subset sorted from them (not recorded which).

CDR3 loop: CASSPLPASKQFF. CDR3 nucleotide sequence: TGTGCCAGCAGCCCCCTCCCGGCCTCAAAGCAGTTCTTC. The chain has TRBV7-3 and TRBJ2-1; D remains unclear. Trimming left V 5 bases short and J 11 bases short, with 16 bases between. CDR1 is SGHTA and CDR2 is FQGTGA in the germline V gene. CDR3 length: 13 residues.